The next 26 T cell receptor beta chains were all read from a single sample in a study of blood T cell repertoires in COVID-19. Repertoires were generated with immunoSEQ multiplex PCR, while TCRdb's copy carries only in-frame clones and drops some. The sample shows about 180,000 clones, approximately 87% of them seen only once. Sequenced input: peripheral blood. These receptors all come from a man aged 65 to 85 with active or convalescent COVID-19.

V and J are TRBV5-1 and TRBJ2-1; D might be TRBD2 (7 bases). Per the germline V gene, CDR1 is SGHRS and CDR2 is YFSETQ. The CDR3 is made up of 17 amino acids. The V end was cut by 0 bases, the J end by 4 bases, with 17 bases between. CDR3 residues: CASSLVVGGAPYNEQFF. As DNA, the CDR3 is TGCGCCAGCAGCTTGGTCGTTGGGGGGGCCCCTTACAATGAGCAGTTCTTC.

The rearrangement links TRBV6-2 or TRBV6-3 to TRBJ1-3; a weak D match, TRBD1 (6 bases). Per germline, CDR1 MNHEY and CDR2 SVGEGT. The CDR3 sequence is 15 residues long. Trimming pared 6 bases from V and 0 bases from J, leaving 12 bases between. CDR3 in DNA: TGTGCCAGCAGCGGACAGCTTTACTCTGGAAACACCATATATTTT. Translation gives CASSGQLYSGNTIYF.

The chain is built from TRBV5-1 and TRBJ1-3; D perhaps matches TRBD1 (5 bases). Germline lookup yields CDR1 SGHRS and CDR2 YFSETQ. V dropped 3 bases and J dropped 0 bases, with 13 bases sitting between them. The CDR3 consists of 16 residues. CDR3 residues: CASSSSGGVSGNTIYF. As DNA, the CDR3 is TGCGCCAGCAGCTCAAGTGGGGGGGTCTCTGGAAACACCATATATTTT.

The chain uses TRBV27 and TRBJ2-3; 10 bases fit TRBD2. Trimming cost V 0 bases and J 3 bases; bases outside gene matches: 6. The CDR3 loop spans 17 amino acids. Germline loops: CDR1 MNHEY, CDR2 SMNVEV (reference sequence). The CDR3 sequence: CASSLSQREGLTDTQYF. The DNA of the CDR3 is TGTGCCAGCAGTTTATCTCAGCGGGAGGGCCTAACAGATACGCAGTATTTT.

The gene calls are TRBV24-1 and TRBJ2-5; maybe TRBD2 (5 bases). Germline V gene sequence: CDR1 KGHDR, CDR2 SFDVKD. Deletions cut 4 bases from V and 4 bases from J, with 15 bases between. The CDR3 sequence is 15 residues long. For the CDR3, the DNA is TGTGCCACCAGTGACGCAACAACTAGAGGAGAGACCCAGTACTTC. Its translation is CATSDATTRGETQYF.

The J gene is TRBJ1-1, the V gene TRBV28, with a weak D call TRBD1 (6 bases). The ends were cut back, 3 bases at V and 4 bases at J, with 24 bases in the middle. Germline V lookup: CDR1 MDHEN, CDR2 SYDVKM. The CDR3 is 18 amino acids. The CDR3 coding sequence is TGTGCCAGCAGTTTTATGGGTTTGGGTCCGGGGACATTCACTGAAGCTTTCTTT. Protein sequence: CASSFMGLGPGTFTEAFF.

This clone was picked up one time. This chain connects TRBV27 to TRBJ1-2; weak D call: TRBD1 (6 bases). Trimming pared 6 bases from V and 6 bases from J, leaving 11 bases between. Germline CDR1 is MNHEY and CDR2 is SMNVEV (reference sequence). The CDR3 runs 12 residues. The CDR3 loop is CASSRGGNGYTF. CDR3 coding DNA: TGTGCCAGCAGCAGGGGAGGGAATGGCTACACCTTC.

V usage is TRBV18 and J usage is TRBJ2-7; no clear D. Per germline, CDR1 KGHSH and CDR2 LQKENI. The V end was cut by 6 bases, the J end by 1 base, with 13 bases between. The CDR3 extends over 14 amino acids. The CDR3 spells CASSQNSRSYEQYF. In DNA, the CDR3 is TGTGCCAGCTCTCAAAACTCCAGGTCCTACGAGCAGTACTTC.

CDR3 sequence reads: CASSFRSGAGPTFGNEQFF. The CDR3 DNA reads TGCGCCAGCAGCTTCAGGTCTGGGGCAGGGCCCACCTTTGGCAATGAGCAGTTCTTC. The chain recombines TRBV5-1 with TRBJ2-1, with a possible D match to TRBD1 (5 bases). Per germline, CDR1 SGHRS and CDR2 YFSETQ. This CDR3 is 19 amino acids long. V lost 2 bases and J 6 bases, leaving 27 bases between the germline ends.

The chain links TRBV18 to TRBJ2-3, with 9 nucleotides matching TRBD1. Germline V lookup: CDR1 KGHSH, CDR2 LQKENI. The CDR3 contains 15 residues. Trimming at V came to 5 bases and at J to 3 bases, leaving 6 bases not matched to a gene. The CDR3 DNA follows: TGTGCCAGCTCAGCCGGGACAGGGAAAACAGATACGCAGTATTTT. Translated: CASSAGTGKTDTQYF.

This clone came up once. The gene calls are TRBV6-2 or TRBV6-3 and TRBJ2-7; tentatively, D is TRBD1 (6 bases). Germline assignment: CDR1 MNHEY and CDR2 SVGEGT. CDR3 length: 17 residues. V lost 2 bases to trimming and J lost 9 bases, with 26 bases between them. CDR3 nucleotides: TGTGCCAGCAGTTACCGGTTAGGGGGTCAGACGTCTAATTGGCAGTACTTC. Protein product: CASSYRLGGQTSNWQYF.

This clone was counted only a few times. This chain connects TRBV6-2 or TRBV6-3 to TRBJ2-1, with 9 nucleotides matching TRBD2. Trimming cost V 5 bases and J 8 bases; bases outside gene matches: 13. CDR3 size: 16 residues. CDR1 is MNHEY, CDR2 SVGEGT, per germline. The CDR3 spells CASSAVRAGGPYEQFF. In nucleotides, the CDR3 is TGTGCCAGCAGTGCCGTTCGGGCGGGAGGGCCATATGAGCAGTTCTTC.

This clone was counted a single time. This chain links TRBV7-2 with TRBJ2-5, with a weak D call TRBD1 (6 bases). CDR3 length: 12 amino acids. With 6 bases removed from V and 5 bases from J, the gap between germline ends came to 10 bases. Germline loops: CDR1 SGHTA, CDR2 FQGNSA. In DNA, the CDR3 is TGTGCCAGCAGGCAGGGGAACGAGACCCAGTACTTC. Amino acids: CASRQGNETQYF.

This chain uses TRBV24-1 with TRBJ1-5; unclear D gene. The CDR3 length is 12 residues. Germline-derived CDR1 and CDR2 are KGHDR and SFDVKD. Trimming removed 4 bases at V and 7 bases at J, with 7 bases between. The CDR3 is CATSEWEQPQHF. The DNA for the CDR3 is TGTGCCACCAGTGAGTGGGAGCAGCCCCAGCATTTT.

V gene TRBV7-2 combines with J gene TRBJ1-2; perhaps TRBD1 as D (5 bases). Germline V gives CDR1 SGHTA, CDR2 FQGNSA. The CDR3 is 16 amino acids. Between the trimmed V and J ends, which lost 1 base and 4 bases, there was a span of 16 bases. CDR3 nucleotides: TGTGCCAGCAGCTTAGTCGGATGGGACTCCGTCTATGGCTACACCTTC. The encoded protein is CASSLVGWDSVYGYTF.

V gene TRBV5-1 combines with J gene TRBJ1-2, with 7 bases matching TRBD1. Looked up from germline, CDR1 is SGHRS and CDR2 is YFSETQ. CDR3 length: 14 amino acids. V lost 3 bases and J lost 5; bases outside the gene matches: 7. For the CDR3, the DNA is TGCGCCAGCAGCTCGGGACAGCCCAATTATGGCTACACCTTC. The encoded protein is CASSSGQPNYGYTF.

This chain links TRBV3-1 (or the pseudogene TRBV3-2) with TRBJ2-3; maybe TRBD2 (6 bases). This CDR3 contains 15 residues. The V end was cut by 5 bases, the J end by 7 bases, with 19 bases between. Germline values: CDR1 LGHDT, CDR2 YNNKEL (reference sequence). This CDR3 reads CASSIRLRGGNTQYF. The CDR3 DNA reads TGTGCCAGCAGCATACGACTGAGGGGCGGGAATACGCAGTATTTT.

The V call is TRBV7-8, the J call TRBJ2-1, with 11 bases lining up with TRBD2. After removal of 5 bases from V and 2 bases from J, the junction contained 2 bases not matched to a gene. Looked up from germline, CDR1 is SGHVS and CDR2 is FQNEAQ. CDR3 length: 15 residues. The CDR3 DNA sequence: TGTGCCAGCAGCGTGACTAGCGGGACCTACAATGAGCAGTTCTTC. Translated, it gives CASSVTSGTYNEQFF.

This sequence joins TRBV19 and TRBJ2-6; 8 nucleotides match TRBD1. Losses at the gene ends were 10 bases for V and 0 bases for J; bases not matched to a gene: 11. The CDR3 is 17 residues long. Germline V gene sequence: CDR1 LNHDA, CDR2 SQIVND (reference sequence). In DNA, the CDR3 is TGTGCCACTGGGCCCGGGACAGGCAACTCTGGGGCCAACGTCCTGACTTTC. As protein: CATGPGTGNSGANVLTF. The complete variable domain, with remaining parts taken from reference TRBV19 and TRBJ2-6, reads DGGITQSPKYLFRKEGQNVTLSCEQNLNHDAMYWYRQDPGQGLRLIYYSQIVNDFQKGDIAEGYSVSREKKESFPLTVTSAQKNPTAFYLCATGPGTGNSGANVLTFGAGSRLTVL.

The chain couples TRBV18 to TRBJ2-7; D is unclear. The CDR3 totals 13 residues. The V gene lost 2 bases and the J gene lost 3 bases, with 8 bases spanning the gap. Looked up from germline, CDR1 is KGHSH and CDR2 is LQKENI. DNA of the CDR3: TGTGCCAGCTCACCAAGACAAATCTACGAGCAGTACTTC. Translated, it gives CASSPRQIYEQYF.

The gene calls are TRBV18 and TRBJ1-3; 8 bases match TRBD1. V lost 3 bases, J lost 4 bases, and 5 bases stayed unmatched. The CDR3 totals 15 residues. From germline, CDR1 is KGHSH and CDR2 LQKENI. Written as DNA, the CDR3 is TGTGCCAGCTCACCTGACAGGGGCAGGGGAAACACCATATATTTT. Amino acids: CASSPDRGRGNTIYF.

The rearrangement links TRBV27 to TRBJ1-6; TRBD1 might be the D (5 bases). The CDR3 has 14 residues. The V gene lost 7 bases and the J gene lost 6 bases, with 13 bases spanning the gap. The germline CDR1 and CDR2 sequences are MNHEY and SMNVEV (reference sequence). In DNA, the CDR3 is TGTGCCAGCAAAAGGGGCCCAAGTAATTCACCCCTCCACTTT. This codes for CASKRGPSNSPLHF.

The chain is built from TRBV7-8 and TRBJ1-4; D unclear. This CDR3 is built from 16 residues. V lost 4 bases, J lost 2 bases, and 14 bases lay in between. Germline V gene sequence: CDR1 SGHVS, CDR2 FQNEAQ. Written as DNA, the CDR3 is TGTGCCAGCAGCTCTTCGCCGGGGTTGACTAATGAAAAACTGTTTTTT. Its protein product is CASSSSPGLTNEKLFF. Together with reference TRBV7-8 and TRBJ1-4, the CDR3 gives the full variable domain: GAGVSQSPRYKVAKRGQDVALRCDPISGHVSLFWYQQALGQGPEFLTYFQNEAQLDKSGLPSDRFFAERPEGSVSTLKIQRTQQEDSAVYLCASSSSPGLTNEKLFFGSGTQLSVL.

The rearrangement uses TRBV7-6 and TRBJ2-7, with 13 bases aligning to TRBD2. CDR1 and CDR2 from the germline V gene are SGHVS and FNYEAQ. V gave up 3 bases and J gave up 2 bases; unmatched junction bases: 1. This CDR3 is built from 15 residues. The CDR3 here is CASSLGLAGTYEQYF. CDR3 sequence (DNA): TGTGCCAGCAGCTTGGGACTAGCGGGAACCTACGAGCAGTACTTC.

DNA for the CDR3: TGTGCCAGCCAACAGGGGTACAATTCACCCCTCCACTTT. This encodes CASQQGYNSPLHF. The chain has TRBV6-5 and TRBJ1-6, with TRBD1 identical over 7 bases. Germline values: CDR1 MNHEY, CDR2 SVGAGI. Trimming took 8 bases from V and 7 from J; bases not matched to a gene: 5. The CDR3 is 13 amino acids.

This sequence joins TRBV2 and TRBJ2-1; 13 nucleotides agree with TRBD2. The germline CDR1 and CDR2 sequences are SNHLY and FYNNEI. The CDR3 has 13 residues. The V segment lost 10 bases and the J segment 5 bases; nucleotides outside the gene matches: 2. The CDR3 is CATGTSGNNEQFF. CDR3 coding DNA: TGTGCCACCGGGACTAGCGGGAACAATGAGCAGTTCTTC.